Sequencing of this TCR beta chain was carried out in a study of kidney transplant recipient with SARS-CoV-2 infection. Looked up from germline, CDR1 is KGHDR and CDR2 is SFDVKD. This CDR3 comprises 14 residues. Between the trimmed V and J ends, which lost 5 bases and 1 base, there was a span of 10 bases. TCRdb fed the reads into MiXCR, producing one record per CDR3 protein. The profile shows under 250,000 distinct CDR3 sequences, more than 25% of them singletons. The input for sequencing was a blood sample, taken at baseline and on roughly day 120 from a kidney transplant recipient. This receptor was obtained from a male patient in his thirties who had COVID-19 and was a kidney transplant recipient. The graft donor may account for some of the T cells. The chain combines TRBV24-1 with TRBJ2-5; no clear D. CDR3 in amino acids: CATSVGARQETQYF. The CDR3 DNA reads TGTGCCACCAGTGTAGGTGCGCGCCAAGAGACCCAGTACTTC.